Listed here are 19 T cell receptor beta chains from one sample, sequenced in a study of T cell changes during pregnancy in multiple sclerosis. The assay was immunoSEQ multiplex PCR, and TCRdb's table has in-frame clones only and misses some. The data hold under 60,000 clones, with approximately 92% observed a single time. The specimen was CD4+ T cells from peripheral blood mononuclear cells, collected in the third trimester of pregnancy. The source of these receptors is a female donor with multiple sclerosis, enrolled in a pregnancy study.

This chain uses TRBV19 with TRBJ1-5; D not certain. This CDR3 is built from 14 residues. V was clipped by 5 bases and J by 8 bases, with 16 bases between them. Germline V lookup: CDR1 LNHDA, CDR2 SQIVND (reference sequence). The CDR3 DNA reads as TGTGCCAGTAGTTCCGCTAACCGGTTGAAGCCCCAGCATTTT. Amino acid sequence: CASSSANRLKPQHF. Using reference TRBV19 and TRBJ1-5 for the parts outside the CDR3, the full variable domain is DGGITQSPKYLFRKEGQNVTLSCEQNLNHDAMYWYRQDPGQGLRLIYYSQIVNDFQKGDIAEGYSVSREKKESFPLTVTSAQKNPTAFYLCASSSANRLKPQHFGDGTRLSIL.

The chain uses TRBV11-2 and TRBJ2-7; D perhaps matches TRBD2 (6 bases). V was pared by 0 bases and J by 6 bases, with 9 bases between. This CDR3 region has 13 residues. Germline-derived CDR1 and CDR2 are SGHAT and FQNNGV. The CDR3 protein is CASSLEPGAEQYF. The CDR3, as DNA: TGTGCCAGCAGCTTAGAACCGGGAGCCGAGCAGTACTTC.

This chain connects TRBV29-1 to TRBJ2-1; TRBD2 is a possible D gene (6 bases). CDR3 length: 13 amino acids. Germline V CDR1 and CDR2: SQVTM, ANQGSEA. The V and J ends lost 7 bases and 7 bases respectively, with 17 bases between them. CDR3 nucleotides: TGCAGCGCCAATCCTGGGAGGTTGAATGAGCAGTTCTTC. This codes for CSANPGRLNEQFF.

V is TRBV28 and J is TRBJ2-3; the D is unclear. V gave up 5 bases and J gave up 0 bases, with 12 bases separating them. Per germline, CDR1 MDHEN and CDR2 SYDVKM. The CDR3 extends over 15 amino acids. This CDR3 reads CASSPLFSSTDTQYF. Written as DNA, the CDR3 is TGTGCCAGCAGTCCTCTATTCTCCAGCACAGATACGCAGTATTTT. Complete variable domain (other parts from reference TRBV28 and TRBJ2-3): DVKVTQSSRYLVKRTGEKVFLECVQDMDHENMFWYRQDPGLGLRLIYFSYDVKMKEKGDIPEGYSVSREKKERFSLILESASTNQTSMYLCASSPLFSSTDTQYFGPGTRLTVL.

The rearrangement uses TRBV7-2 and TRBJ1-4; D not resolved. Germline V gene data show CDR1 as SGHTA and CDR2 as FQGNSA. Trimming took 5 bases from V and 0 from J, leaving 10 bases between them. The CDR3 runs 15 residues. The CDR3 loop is CASSRITATNEKLFF. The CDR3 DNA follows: TGTGCCAGCAGCCGGATTACAGCAACTAATGAAAAACTGTTTTTT.

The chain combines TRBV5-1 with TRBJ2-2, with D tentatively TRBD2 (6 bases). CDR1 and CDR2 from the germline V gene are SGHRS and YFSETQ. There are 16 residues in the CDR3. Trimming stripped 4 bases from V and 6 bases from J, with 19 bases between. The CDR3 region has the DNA TGCGCCAGCAGCCTCTCAGGCGCGGGGTTTGCCGGGGAGCTGTTTTTT. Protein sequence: CASSLSGAGFAGELFF.

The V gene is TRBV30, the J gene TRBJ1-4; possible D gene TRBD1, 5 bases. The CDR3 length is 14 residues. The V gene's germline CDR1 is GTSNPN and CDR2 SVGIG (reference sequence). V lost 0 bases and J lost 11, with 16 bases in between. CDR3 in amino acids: CAWSVSGGVVKLFF. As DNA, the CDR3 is TGTGCCTGGAGTGTATCCGGGGGGGTTGTCAAACTGTTTTTT.

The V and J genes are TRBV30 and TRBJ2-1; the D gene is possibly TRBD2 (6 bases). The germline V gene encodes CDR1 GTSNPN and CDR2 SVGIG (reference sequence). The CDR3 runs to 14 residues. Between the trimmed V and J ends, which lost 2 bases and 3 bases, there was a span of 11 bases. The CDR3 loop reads CAWSQRRGYNEQFF. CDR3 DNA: TGTGCCTGGAGTCAGAGGAGGGGCTACAATGAGCAGTTCTTC.

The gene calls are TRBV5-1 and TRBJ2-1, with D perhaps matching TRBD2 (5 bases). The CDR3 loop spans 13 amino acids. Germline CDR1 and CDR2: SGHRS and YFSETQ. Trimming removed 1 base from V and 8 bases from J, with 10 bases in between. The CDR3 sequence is CASSLPGWYEQFF. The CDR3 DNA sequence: TGCGCCAGCAGCTTGCCGGGGTGGTATGAGCAGTTCTTC.

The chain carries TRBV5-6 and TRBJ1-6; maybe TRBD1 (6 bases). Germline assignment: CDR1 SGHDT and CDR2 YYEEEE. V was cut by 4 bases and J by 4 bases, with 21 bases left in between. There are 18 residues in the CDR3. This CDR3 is CASSGGARGSTYNSPLHF. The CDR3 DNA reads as TGTGCCAGCAGCGGGGGGGCCCGGGGCTCCACTTATAATTCACCCCTCCACTTT. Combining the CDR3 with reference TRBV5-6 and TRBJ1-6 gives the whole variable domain DAGVTQSPTHLIKTRGQQVTLRCSPKSGHDTVSWYQQALGQGPQFIFQYYEEEERQRGNFPDRFSGHQFPNYSSELNVNALLLGDSALYLCASSGGARGSTYNSPLHFGNGTRLTVT.

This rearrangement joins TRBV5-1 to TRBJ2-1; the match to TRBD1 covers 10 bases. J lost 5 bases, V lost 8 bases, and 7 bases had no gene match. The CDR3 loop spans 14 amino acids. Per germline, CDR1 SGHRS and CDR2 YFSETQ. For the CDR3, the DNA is TGCGCCAGTCACCGGGACAGGGGTAACAATGAGCAGTTCTTC. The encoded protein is CASHRDRGNNEQFF.

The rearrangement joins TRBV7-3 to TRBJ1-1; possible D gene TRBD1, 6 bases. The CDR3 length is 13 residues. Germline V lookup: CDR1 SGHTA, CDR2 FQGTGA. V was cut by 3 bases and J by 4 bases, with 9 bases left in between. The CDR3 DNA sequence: TGTGCCAGCAGCTTCACAGGGTTCACTGAAGCTTTCTTT. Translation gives CASSFTGFTEAFF.

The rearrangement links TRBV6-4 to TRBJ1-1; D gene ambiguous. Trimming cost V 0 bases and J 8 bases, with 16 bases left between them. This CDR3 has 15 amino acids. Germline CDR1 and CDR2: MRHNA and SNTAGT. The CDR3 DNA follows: TGTGCCAGCAGTGACTCGGGGAGCCTAAGGGCGGAAGCTTTCTTT. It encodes CASSDSGSLRAEAFF.

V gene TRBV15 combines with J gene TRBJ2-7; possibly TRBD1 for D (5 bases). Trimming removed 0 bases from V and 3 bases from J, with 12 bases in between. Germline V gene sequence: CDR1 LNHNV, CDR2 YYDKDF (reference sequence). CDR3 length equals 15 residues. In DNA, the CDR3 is TGTGCCACCAGCAGAGAGGTGCAGGGCTTCTACGAGCAGTACTTC. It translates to CATSREVQGFYEQYF.

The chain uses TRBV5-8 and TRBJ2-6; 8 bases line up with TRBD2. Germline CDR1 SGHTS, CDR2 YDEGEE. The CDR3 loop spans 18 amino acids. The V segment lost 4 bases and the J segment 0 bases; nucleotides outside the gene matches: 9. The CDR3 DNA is TGTGCCAGCAGCCCGGGAGGGCCTCACGGCTCTGGGGCCAACGTCCTGACTTTC. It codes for CASSPGGPHGSGANVLTF.

DNA for the CDR3: TGTGCCACCGCCTCGAACAGGGGAACCTACGAGCAGTACTTC. As protein: CATASNRGTYEQYF. The V and J genes are TRBV19 and TRBJ2-7, with 7 positions matching TRBD1. The V segment lost 10 bases and the J segment 2 bases; nucleotides outside the gene matches: 11. From germline, CDR1 is LNHDA and CDR2 SQIVND (reference sequence). The CDR3 runs 14 residues.

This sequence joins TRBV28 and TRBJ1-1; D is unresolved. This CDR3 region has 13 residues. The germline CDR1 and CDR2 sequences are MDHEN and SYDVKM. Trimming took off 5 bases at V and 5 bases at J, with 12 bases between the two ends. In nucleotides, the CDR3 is TGTGCCAGCAGTCCAAGCGGGAGGACTGAAGCTTTCTTT. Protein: CASSPSGRTEAFF.

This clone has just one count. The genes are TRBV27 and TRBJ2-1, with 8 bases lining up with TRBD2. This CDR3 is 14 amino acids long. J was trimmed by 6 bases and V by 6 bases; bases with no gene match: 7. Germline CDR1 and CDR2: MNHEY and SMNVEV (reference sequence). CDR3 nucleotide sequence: TGTGCCAGCAGACCAGCGGGAGCCCGCAATGAGCAGTTCTTC. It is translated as CASRPAGARNEQFF.

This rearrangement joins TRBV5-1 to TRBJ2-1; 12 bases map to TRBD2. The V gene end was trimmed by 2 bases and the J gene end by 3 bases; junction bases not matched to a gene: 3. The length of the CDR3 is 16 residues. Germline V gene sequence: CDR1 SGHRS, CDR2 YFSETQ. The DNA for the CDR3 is TGCGCCAGCAGCTTTACGGGACTAGCGGGCTACAATGAGCAGTTCTTC. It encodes CASSFTGLAGYNEQFF.